Listed here are 2 T cell receptor beta chains from one sample, sequenced in a study of Ad26.COV2.S vaccination and SARS-CoV-2 variants. Stated treatment: 15 to 20 received Ad26.COV2.S at low or high dose, single or two shots; about five received placebo; per-sample allocation not given. Material that was analyzed had been drawn on day 63 after the first vaccine or placebo injection. Repertoires were generated with immunoSEQ multiplex PCR, while TCRdb's copy carries only in-frame clones and drops some. The sample has around 310,000 clones, roughly 90% seen once. This sample comprised peripheral blood, obtained in a trial of Ad26.COV2.S vaccine versus placebo. All receptors derive from a person aged 18-60 years who received the Ad26.COV2.S COVID-19 vaccine or a placebo.

This clone occurred many times. V is TRBV2 and J is TRBJ2-7, with D unresolved. V gave up 5 bases and J gave up 1 base, with 9 bases separating them. Germline V gene data show CDR1 as SNHLY and CDR2 as FYNNEI. The CDR3 has 13 amino acids. CDR3 coding DNA: TGTGCCAGCAGTCCCCGGATATCCTACGAGCAGTACTTC. Protein product: CASSPRISYEQYF.

The rearrangement joins TRBV5-5 to TRBJ1-2; 7 bases align to TRBD1. Germline trimming cut 1 base from V and 6 bases from J; bases unmatched to any gene: 9. The germline V gene encodes CDR1 SGHKS and CDR2 YYEKEE (reference sequence). The CDR3 sequence is 15 residues long. CDR3 DNA: TGTGCCAGCAGCTTGCGGACAGGTAGTATTGATGGCTACACCTTC. Translation gives CASSLRTGSIDGYTF. The full variable domain, in which reference TRBV5-5 and TRBJ1-2 provide the parts outside the CDR3, is DAGVTQSPTHLIKTRGQQVTLRCSPISGHKSVSWYQQVLGQGPQFIFQYYEKEERGRGNFPDRFSARQFPNYSSELNVNALLLGDSALYLCASSLRTGSIDGYTFGSGTRLTVV.